The clone carrying this TCR beta chain was seen repeatedly, ten times or more. CDR3 length equals 13 residues. Deletions cut 2 bases from V and 4 bases from J, with 8 bases between. Looked up from germline, CDR1 is MDHEN and CDR2 is SYDVKM. The sample is drawn from a study of T cells in Graves' hyperthyroidism and ophthalmopathy. Amplification of TCR beta CDR3 regions was performed using RNA transcripts as template. Carried out on the TCR CDR3, a first-round RT-PCR used the HTBI primer set. MiXCR, applied by TCRdb to the multiplex PCR reads, yields one record per CDR3 protein. This table holds about 400,000 distinct CDR3 sequences, approximately 14% found once.

The J gene is TRBJ2-5, the V gene TRBV28; no reliable D call. The sample comprised blood. This receptor was obtained from a woman aged 18 to 35 with Graves' hyperthyroidism. Here the CDR3 DNA reads TGTGCCAGCAGTTTACCCCGTACAGAGACCCAGTACTTC. Amino acids: CASSLPRTETQYF.